Following are 2 T cell receptor beta chains from one sample sequenced in a study of blood T cell repertoires in COVID-19. TCRdb's copy holds only in-frame clones and misses some; the assay was immunoSEQ multiplex PCR. The sample holds around 400,000 clones, about 90% seen once. Sequenced input: peripheral blood. These receptors all stem from a man aged 35 to 55 with acute or convalescent COVID-19.

The chain links TRBV5-4 to TRBJ1-2; TRBD1 agrees at 8 bases. The CDR3 covers 13 residues. Germline lookup yields CDR1 SGHNT and CDR2 YYREEE (reference sequence). The junction had 2 bases not matched to a gene; V was cut back by 4 bases and J by 3 bases. CDR3 DNA: TGTGCCAGCAGCCCGGACAGGGACTATGGCTACACCTTC. Translating gives CASSPDRDYGYTF. Using reference TRBV5-4 and TRBJ1-2 for the parts outside the CDR3, the full variable domain is ETGVTQSPTHLIKTRGQQVTLRCSSQSGHNTVSWYQQALGQGPQFIFQYYREEENGRGNFPPRFSGLQFPNYSSELNVNALELDDSALYLCASSPDRDYGYTFGSGTRLTVV.

The chain recombines TRBV2 with TRBJ1-5, with 9 bases fitting TRBD1. V was clipped by 6 bases and J by 6 bases; unmatched bases: 9. This CDR3 has 15 residues. Germline V CDR1 and CDR2: SNHLY, FYNNEI. As DNA, the CDR3 is TGTGCCAGCAGGTTGGCCAGGACAGGGGTTCAGCCCCAGCATTTT. Encoded protein: CASRLARTGVQPQHF. The full variable domain, completed using reference TRBV2 and TRBJ1-5, is EPEVTQTPSHQVTQMGQEVILRCVPISNHLYFYWYRQILGQKVEFLVSFYNNEISEKSEIFDDQFSVERPDGSNFTLKIRSTKLEDSAMYFCASRLARTGVQPQHFGDGTRLSIL.